This TCR beta chain was observed in a study of T cell responses to AZD1222 COVID-19 vaccine. Overall study results and limits: CD4 TCRs associated with vaccination spanned spike, dominating at 160-218 and 743-854. When two AZD1222 doses had been given, Spike-specific TCR breadth and depth rose. Donors skewed white British and female; clonal diversity was possibly underestimated.

The CDR3 consists of 15 residues. Germline trimming cut 0 bases from V and 8 bases from J; bases unmatched to any gene: 6. CDR1 SGHRS and CDR2 YFSETQ come from the germline V gene. Using immunoSEQ multiplex PCR, the repertoire was profiled, and TCRdb retains in-frame clones only, with some absent. Here the sample spans 55,000 to 65,000 clones, 70% to 90% being singletons. On this clone itself: Its target is unknown.

The source material was peripheral blood, sampled on day 0 of AZD1222 vaccination. This TCR was sampled from an adult in good health. V is TRBV5-1 and J is TRBJ2-1; TRBD1 matches at 9 bases. As DNA, the CDR3 is TGCGCCAGCAGCTTGGCTGGACAGGGGCTGGATGAGCAGTTCTTC. Protein product: CASSLAGQGLDEQFF.